The 25 T cell receptor beta chains below come from one sample, sequenced in a study of T-cell memory formation after mild COVID-19. Each CDR3 protein is one row after TCRdb ran MiXCR on the 5' RACE reads. Among around 250,000 distinct CDR3 sequences listed, 15% to 17% were seen once. Source material: PBMCs or a T cell subset sorted from them (not recorded which). The receptor source for this set is an adult woman who had mild COVID-19 (a few samples of this study predate the infection). Cell type and time point are not known.

V is TRBV12-3 or TRBV12-4 and J is TRBJ1-1; the match to TRBD1 covers 7 bases. J lost 8 bases, V lost 6 bases, and 6 bases had no gene match. The CDR3 length is 12 residues. CDR3 residues: CASSPGGLEAFF. The CDR3, as DNA: TGTGCCAGCAGCCCAGGGGGTTTGGAAGCTTTCTTT.

CDR3 amino acids: CASSRSLSADTQYF. CDR3 nucleotide sequence: TGTGCCAGCTCACGATCCCTTAGTGCAGATACGCAGTATTTT. The V and J genes are TRBV18 and TRBJ2-3; D gene uncertain. The CDR3 totals 14 residues. Germline loops: CDR1 KGHSH, CDR2 LQKENI. Trimming shortened V by 4 bases and J by 4 bases, and 12 bases separated the two germline ends.

The J gene is TRBJ2-6, the V gene TRBV4-3; D gene ambiguous. In germline, CDR1 is LGHNA, CDR2 YSLEER. This CDR3 has 17 amino acids. The germline V and J ends were trimmed by 0 bases and 1 base, with 10 bases remaining between them. The CDR3 nucleotides are TGCGCCAGCAGCCAAGATTGGTCCTCATCTGGGGCCAACGTCCTGACTTTC. Encoded protein: CASSQDWSSSGANVLTF.

This clonotype was counted between two and nine times. V gene TRBV7-9 combines with J gene TRBJ2-3; 8 positions match TRBD2. CDR1 is SEHNR and CDR2 is FQNEAQ in the germline V gene (reference sequence). V trimming: 8 bases; J trimming: 5 bases; junction bases outside the gene matches: 18. The length of the CDR3 is 17 residues. CDR3 coding DNA: TGTGCCAGCCGGCTTCCCGTTTTAGCGGGACGGGGAGATACGCAGTATTTT. Translating gives CASRLPVLAGRGDTQYF.

This clonotype was detected only a few times. The DNA of the CDR3 is TGTGCCAGCAGAGAGGCGGGGGGCAATCAGCCCCAGCATTTT. Protein sequence: CASREAGGNQPQHF. This chain links TRBV25-1 with TRBJ1-5, with a weak D call TRBD1 (5 bases). CDR3 length: 14 residues. V was cut by 6 bases and J by 2 bases, with 11 bases left in between. The germline V gene has CDR1 MGHDK and CDR2 SYGVNS.

This clonotype was observed many times. The genes are TRBV30 and TRBJ1-3, with D unresolved. CDR3 length: 13 amino acids. V was cut by 2 bases and J by 3 bases, with 8 bases left in between. In germline, CDR1 is GTSNPN, CDR2 SVGIG (reference sequence). The CDR3 region has the DNA TGTGCCTGGAGTTTGACATATGGAAACACCATATATTTT. It encodes CAWSLTYGNTIYF. The full variable domain, its missing parts supplied by reference TRBV30 and TRBJ1-3, is SQTIHQWPATLVQPVGSPLSLECTVEGTSNPNLYWYRQAAGRGLQLLFYSVGIGQISSEVPQNLSASRPQDRQFILSSKKLLLSDSGFYLCAWSLTYGNTIYFGEGSWLTVV.

This clonotype was found a few times. The chain has TRBV20-1 and TRBJ2-1; 8 nucleotides agree with TRBD2. CDR3 size: 13 residues. V lost 6 bases, J lost 6 bases, and 7 bases stayed unmatched. Germline V gives CDR1 DFQATT, CDR2 SNEGSKA (reference sequence). The CDR3 nucleotides are TGCAGTGCCCATGGGACTAGTCGCAATGAGCAGTTCTTC. Its translation is CSAHGTSRNEQFF.

This clonotype was seen only a few times. The rearrangement joins TRBV7-2 to TRBJ1-2, with 8 bases lining up with TRBD1. V was pared by 4 bases and J by 7 bases, with 5 bases of the junction left unmatched. Per the germline V gene, CDR1 is SGHTA and CDR2 is FQGNSA. CDR3 length: 13 residues. The DNA for the CDR3 is TGTGCCAGCAGCTCCCAGGGGGCGCGTGGCTACACCTTC. Translated: CASSSQGARGYTF.

This clonotype has a count of ten or more. The chain employs TRBV5-1 and TRBJ2-5; D might be TRBD2 (6 bases). CDR3 length: 15 residues. Trimming took off 7 bases at V and 4 bases at J, with 20 bases between the two ends. CDR1 SGHRS and CDR2 YFSETQ come from the germline V gene. CDR3: CASGGAALGTETQYF. The DNA for the CDR3 is TGCGCCAGCGGCGGGGCGGCTCTTGGTACAGAGACCCAGTACTTC.

This clonotype was counted a few times. The chain recombines TRBV6-1 with TRBJ1-3, with TRBD1 identical over 7 bases. This CDR3 has 14 amino acids. J was trimmed by 4 bases and V by 5 bases; bases with no gene match: 5. Germline V gene sequence: CDR1 MNHNS, CDR2 SASEGT. The CDR3 loop is CASSRQGAGNTIYF. The CDR3 nucleotides read TGTGCCAGCAGTCGACAGGGAGCCGGAAACACCATATATTTT.

The V gene is TRBV7-3, the J gene TRBJ2-3; 7 nucleotides line up with TRBD2. The V gene's germline CDR1 is SGHTA and CDR2 FQGTGA. CDR3 length: 16 residues. V lost 1 base, J lost 2 bases, and 6 bases stayed unmatched. The CDR3 loop reads CASSLIGGGVTDTQYF. CDR3 nucleotides: TGTGCCAGCAGCTTAATCGGCGGGGGAGTCACAGATACGCAGTATTTT.

V and J are TRBV28 and TRBJ2-7, with D uncertain. The V and J ends lost 5 bases and 1 base respectively, with 6 bases between them. The CDR3 sequence is 12 residues long. Germline CDR1 reads MDHEN; CDR2 reads SYDVKM. The chain's CDR3 is CASSGVSYEQYF. CDR3 DNA sequence: TGTGCCAGCAGTGGGGTTTCCTACGAGCAGTACTTC.

In this sample, this clonotype turned up a few times. A junction boundary mismatches the germline segment, possibly from a read error. V usage is TRBV7-7 and J usage is TRBJ2-7, with TRBD2 matching over 10 bases. This CDR3 is built from 15 residues. Germline CDR1 and CDR2: SSHAT and FNYEAQ (reference sequence). The CDR3 protein is CASSWQREGLGEQYF. DNA of the CDR3: TGTGCTAGCAGCTGGCAGCGGGAGGGCCTCGGCGAGCAGTACTTC.

This chain joins TRBV11-3 and TRBJ2-1; 11 bases agree with TRBD2. V lost 5 bases to trimming and J lost 4 bases; unmatched junction nucleotides: 10. The germline V gene has CDR1 SGHNT and CDR2 YENEEA. The CDR3 covers 17 residues. The CDR3 is CASSTSKTSGTYNEQFF. The CDR3 coding sequence is TGTGCCAGCAGCACCTCGAAGACTAGCGGGACATACAATGAGCAGTTCTTC.

This clonotype was observed a handful of times. The J gene is TRBJ2-3, the V gene TRBV7-3, with D possibly being TRBD1 or TRBD2 (5 bases each). Per germline, CDR1 SGHTA and CDR2 FQGTGA. V shed 4 bases and J shed 0 bases, with 11 bases lying between them. The CDR3 covers 15 residues. The CDR3 region is CASSSDTRSTDTQYF. CDR3 in DNA: TGTGCCAGCAGCTCGGACACTAGAAGCACAGATACGCAGTATTTT.

This clonotype occurred a few times. CDR3 sequence reads: CASSTGDRGPEAFF. CDR3 in DNA: TGTGCCAGCAGCACCGGGGACAGGGGACCTGAAGCTTTCTTT. The rearrangement links TRBV7-9 to TRBJ1-1, with 10 bases fitting TRBD1. The CDR3 has 14 residues. Germline trimming cut 5 bases from V and 6 bases from J; bases unmatched to any gene: 6. Germline V CDR1 and CDR2: SEHNR, FQNEAQ (reference sequence).

V usage is TRBV6-1 and J usage is TRBJ2-3; the D gene could be TRBD1 or TRBD2 (6 bases each). Germline V gene sequence: CDR1 MNHNS, CDR2 SASEGT. This CDR3 region has 18 residues. Trimming took off 0 bases at V and 6 bases at J, with 22 bases between the two ends. The CDR3 DNA follows: TGTGCCAGCAGTGAAGCGAAGGGGGGACTGCTCTACGTCGATACGCAGTATTTT. Translation gives CASSEAKGGLLYVDTQYF.

This clonotype was seen more than once but under ten times. V is TRBV9 and J is TRBJ2-2; 14 nucleotides match TRBD2. CDR3 length: 17 residues. Germline loops: CDR1 SGDLS, CDR2 YYNGEE. The V gene end was trimmed by 2 bases and the J gene end by 5 bases; junction bases not matched to a gene: 5. CDR3 nucleotides: TGTGCCAGCAGCGTCGGGACTAGCGGGAGTTTGACCGGGGAGCTGTTTTTT. It translates to CASSVGTSGSLTGELFF.

The chain recombines TRBV3-1 with TRBJ2-1, with 10 bases identical to TRBD1. Germline V gene sequence: CDR1 LGHDT, CDR2 YNNKEL (reference sequence). The CDR3 runs 15 residues. With V trimmed by 5 bases and J by 9 bases, 10 bases remained unmatched. CDR3 bases: TGTGCCAGCAGCAGAGCGGGACAGGGGTTTGGTGAGCAGTTCTTC. Translation: CASSRAGQGFGEQFF.

The chain is built from TRBV3-1 and TRBJ2-5; TRBD1 matches at 9 bases. Trimming took 1 base from V and 7 from J; bases not matched to a gene: 4. The CDR3 runs 14 residues. The germline CDR1 and CDR2 sequences are LGHDT and YNNKEL (reference sequence). The DNA for the CDR3 is TGTGCCAGCAGCCAAGGACAGGGGGGGGGGACCCAGTACTTC. Amino acid sequence: CASSQGQGGGTQYF.

The chain has TRBV20-1 and TRBJ2-6, with 11 bases fitting TRBD2. The germline CDR1 and CDR2 sequences are DFQATT and SNEGSKA (reference sequence). The V segment lost 3 bases and the J segment 0 bases; nucleotides outside the gene matches: 13. This CDR3 comprises 20 residues. In nucleotides, the CDR3 is TGCAGTGCTAGCGGGACAGGTACCGGACTAGCGGGCTCTGGGGCCAACGTCCTGACTTTC. Translating gives CSASGTGTGLAGSGANVLTF.

This clonotype was seen a few times. The V gene is TRBV7-8, the J gene TRBJ2-7; 14 bases line up with TRBD2. V was clipped by 5 bases and J by 7 bases; unmatched bases: 7. Germline V gene sequence: CDR1 SGHVS, CDR2 FQNEAQ. The CDR3 is 15 amino acids. The CDR3 protein is CASSLGLAGGQEQYF. CDR3 nucleotides: TGTGCCAGCAGCCTAGGACTAGCGGGAGGTCAGGAGCAGTACTTC.

This clonotype was picked up a small number of times. This chain joins TRBV5-1 and TRBJ2-3; 9 bases are shared with TRBD2. The CDR3 covers 15 residues. V lost 1 base, J lost 4 bases, and 4 bases stayed unmatched. Germline CDR1 is SGHRS and CDR2 is YFSETQ. The CDR3 DNA reads as TGCGCCAGCAGCTTGAGCGGGAGGTCATCAGATACGCAGTATTTT. Protein sequence: CASSLSGRSSDTQYF.

This clonotype was seen repeatedly, ten times or more. The rearrangement joins TRBV5-5 to TRBJ1-5; possible D gene TRBD1, 6 bases. The CDR3 spans 15 residues. The germline V gene encodes CDR1 SGHKS and CDR2 YYEKEE (reference sequence). The V and J ends lost 1 base and 3 bases respectively, with 11 bases between them. DNA for the CDR3: TGTGCCAGCAGCTTGTTGGGACACTTCAATCAGCCCCAGCATTTT. It specifies CASSLLGHFNQPQHF.

V usage is TRBV7-9 and J usage is TRBJ2-3; 11 bases match TRBD2. Germline V gene lookup returns CDR1 SEHNR and CDR2 FQNEAQ (reference sequence). This CDR3 has 18 residues. Losses at the gene ends were 2 bases for V and 2 bases for J; bases not matched to a gene: 9. CDR3 nucleotide sequence: TGTGCCAGCAGCTTACGATCGGGGACTAGCGGAGCCACAGATACGCAGTATTTT. It translates to CASSLRSGTSGATDTQYF.